The clone carrying this T cell receptor beta chain came up once. The antigen is unknown. This specimen belongs to a study of PD-1 blockade in classical Hodgkin lymphoma. Whole-study findings and limits: Healthy donors were reported to have higher baseline TCR diversity than newly diagnosed patients. For complete responders, baseline diversity was comparable to that of newly diagnosed patients.

Patients all relapsed after autologous stem cell transplantation, and there was variation in brentuximab vedotin exposure. Using magnetic negative selection, the CD4+ T cells were separated out of thawed PBMCs. Sequencing was performed with immunoSEQ multiplex PCR; in TCRdb, only in-frame clones are kept and a portion is missing. The sample contains about 6,800 clones, around four fifths of which appear only once. This clonotype was obtained from a human donor with classical Hodgkin lymphoma. Specimen: CD4+ T cells from blood, collected at baseline.

This chain's CDR3 is CASSHPTSAPRRQFF. The CDR3 DNA sequence: TGTGCCAGCAGCCACCCCACTTCTGCGCCCCGACGGCAGTTCTTC. The chain uses TRBV6-6 and TRBJ2-1; D call uncertain. The CDR3 has 15 amino acids. V was shortened by 6 bases and J by 12 bases, with 24 bases between the two germline ends. CDR1 is MNHNY, CDR2 SVGAGI, per germline (reference sequence).